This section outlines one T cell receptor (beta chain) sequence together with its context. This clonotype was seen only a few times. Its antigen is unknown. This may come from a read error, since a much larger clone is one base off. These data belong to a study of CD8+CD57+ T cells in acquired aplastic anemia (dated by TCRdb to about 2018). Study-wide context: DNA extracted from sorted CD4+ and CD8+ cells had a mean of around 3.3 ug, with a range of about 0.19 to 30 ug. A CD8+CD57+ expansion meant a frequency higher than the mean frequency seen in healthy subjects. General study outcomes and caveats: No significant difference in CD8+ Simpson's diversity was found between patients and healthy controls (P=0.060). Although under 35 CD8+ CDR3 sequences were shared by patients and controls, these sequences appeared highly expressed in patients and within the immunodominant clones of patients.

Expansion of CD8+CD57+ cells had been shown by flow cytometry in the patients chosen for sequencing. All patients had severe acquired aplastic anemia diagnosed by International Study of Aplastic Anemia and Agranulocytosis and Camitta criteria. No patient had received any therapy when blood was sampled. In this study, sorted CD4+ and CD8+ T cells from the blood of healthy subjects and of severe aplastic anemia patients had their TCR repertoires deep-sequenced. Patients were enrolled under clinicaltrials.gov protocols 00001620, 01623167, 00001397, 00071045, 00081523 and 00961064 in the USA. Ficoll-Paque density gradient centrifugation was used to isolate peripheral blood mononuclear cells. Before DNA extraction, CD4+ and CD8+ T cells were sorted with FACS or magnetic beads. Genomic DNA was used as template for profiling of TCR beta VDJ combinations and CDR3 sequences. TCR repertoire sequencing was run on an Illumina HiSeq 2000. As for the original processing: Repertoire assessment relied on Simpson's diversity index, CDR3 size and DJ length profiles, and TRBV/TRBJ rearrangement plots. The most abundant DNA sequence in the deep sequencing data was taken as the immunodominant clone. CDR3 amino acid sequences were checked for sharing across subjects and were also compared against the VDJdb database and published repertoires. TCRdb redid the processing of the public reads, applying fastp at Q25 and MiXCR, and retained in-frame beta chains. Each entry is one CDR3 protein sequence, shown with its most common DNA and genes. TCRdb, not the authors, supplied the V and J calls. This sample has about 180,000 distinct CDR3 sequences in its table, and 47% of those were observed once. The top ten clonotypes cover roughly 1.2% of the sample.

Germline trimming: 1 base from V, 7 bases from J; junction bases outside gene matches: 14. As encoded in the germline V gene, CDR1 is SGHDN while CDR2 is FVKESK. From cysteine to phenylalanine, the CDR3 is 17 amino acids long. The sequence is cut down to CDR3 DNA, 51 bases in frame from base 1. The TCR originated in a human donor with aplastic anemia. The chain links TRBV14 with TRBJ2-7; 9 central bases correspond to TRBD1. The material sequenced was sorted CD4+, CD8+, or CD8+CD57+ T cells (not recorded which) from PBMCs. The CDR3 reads CASSQGGVRDRVREQYF. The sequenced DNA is TGTGCCAGCAGCCAAGGAGGGGTCCGGGACAGGGTTCGGGAGCAGTACTTC. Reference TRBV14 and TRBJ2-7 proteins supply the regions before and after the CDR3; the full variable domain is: EAGVTQFPSHSVIEKGQTVTLRCDPISGHDNLYWYRRVMGKEIKFLLHFVKESKQDESGMPNNRFLAERTGGTYSTLKVQPAELEDSGVYFCASSQGGVRDRVREQYFGPGTRLTVT.